Here is one TCR beta chain with its context. Its antigen is still unknown. These data originate in a study of T cells in localized non-small cell lung cancer. Study results and limitations: Analysis by sequencing included only one tumor region, so heterogeneity remains possible. Detection in adjacent lung was observed for a median around 55 of the top 100 tumor clones. Longer survival (overall) was linked to higher T cell density in blood. Clonality peaked in uninvolved adjacent lung rather than tumor.

Profiling relied on immunoSEQ multiplex PCR, and the TCRdb table lists in-frame clones only, not all of them. Of more than 1,500 clones listed, around 20% are singletons. Trimming removed 3 bases from V and 7 bases from J; junction bases left unmatched: 6. Germline V CDR1 and CDR2: LNHDA, SQIVND (reference sequence). The CDR3 sequence is 14 residues long. The sequence was obtained from a man aged 35 to 70 with stage III lung adenocarcinoma. The sample was normal lung tissue next to the tumor, taken before any cancer treatment. This chain connects TRBV19 to TRBJ1-2; 9 bases agree with TRBD1. The DNA of the CDR3 is TGTGCCAGTAGTATCAATACAGGGGGCGGTGGCTACACCTTC. Encoded protein: CASSINTGGGGYTF.